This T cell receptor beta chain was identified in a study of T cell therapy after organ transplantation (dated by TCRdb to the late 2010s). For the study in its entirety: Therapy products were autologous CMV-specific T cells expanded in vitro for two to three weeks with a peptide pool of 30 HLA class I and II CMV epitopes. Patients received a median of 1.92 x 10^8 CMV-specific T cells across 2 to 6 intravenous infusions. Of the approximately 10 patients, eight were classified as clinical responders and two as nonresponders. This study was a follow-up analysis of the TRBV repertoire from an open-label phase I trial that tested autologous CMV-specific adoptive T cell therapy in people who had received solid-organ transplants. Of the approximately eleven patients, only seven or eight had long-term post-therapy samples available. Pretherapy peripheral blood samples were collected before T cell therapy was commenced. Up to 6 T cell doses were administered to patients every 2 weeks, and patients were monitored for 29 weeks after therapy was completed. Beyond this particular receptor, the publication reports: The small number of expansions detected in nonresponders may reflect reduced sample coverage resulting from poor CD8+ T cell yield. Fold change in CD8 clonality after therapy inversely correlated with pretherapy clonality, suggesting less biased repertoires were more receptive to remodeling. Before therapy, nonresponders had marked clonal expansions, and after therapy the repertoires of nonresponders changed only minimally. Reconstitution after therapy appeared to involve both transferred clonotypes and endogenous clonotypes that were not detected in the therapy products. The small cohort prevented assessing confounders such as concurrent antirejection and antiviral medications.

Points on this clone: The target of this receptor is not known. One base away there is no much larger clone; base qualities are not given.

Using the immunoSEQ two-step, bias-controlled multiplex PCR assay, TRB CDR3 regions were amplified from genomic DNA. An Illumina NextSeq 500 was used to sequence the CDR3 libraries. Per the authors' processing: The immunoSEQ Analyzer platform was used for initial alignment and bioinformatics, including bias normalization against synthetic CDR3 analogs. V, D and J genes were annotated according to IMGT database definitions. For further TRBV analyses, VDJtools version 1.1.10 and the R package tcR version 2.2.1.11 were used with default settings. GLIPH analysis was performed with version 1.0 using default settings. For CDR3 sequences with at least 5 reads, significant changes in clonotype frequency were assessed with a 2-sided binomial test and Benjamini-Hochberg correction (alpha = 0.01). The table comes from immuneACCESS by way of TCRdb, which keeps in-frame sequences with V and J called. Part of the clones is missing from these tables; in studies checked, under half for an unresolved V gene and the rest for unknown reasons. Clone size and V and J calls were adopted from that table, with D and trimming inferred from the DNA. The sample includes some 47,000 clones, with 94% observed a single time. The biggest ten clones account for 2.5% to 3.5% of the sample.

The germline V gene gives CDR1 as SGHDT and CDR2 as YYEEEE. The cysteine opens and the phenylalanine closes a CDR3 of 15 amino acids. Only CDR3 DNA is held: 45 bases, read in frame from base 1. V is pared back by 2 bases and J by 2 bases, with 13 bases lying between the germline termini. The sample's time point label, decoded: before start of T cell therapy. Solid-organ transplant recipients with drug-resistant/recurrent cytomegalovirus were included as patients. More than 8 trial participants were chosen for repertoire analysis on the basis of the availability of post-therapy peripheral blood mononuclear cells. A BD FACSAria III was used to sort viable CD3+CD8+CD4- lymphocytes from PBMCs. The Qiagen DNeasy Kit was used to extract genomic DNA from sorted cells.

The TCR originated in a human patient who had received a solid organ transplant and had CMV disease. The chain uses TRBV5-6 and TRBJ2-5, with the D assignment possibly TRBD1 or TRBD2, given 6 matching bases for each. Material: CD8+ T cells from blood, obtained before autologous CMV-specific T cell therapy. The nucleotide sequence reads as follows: TGTGCCAGCAGCTTCCCCAGGGGACTTCAAGAGACCCAGTACTTC. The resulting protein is CASSFPRGLQETQYF.